A single sample gave rise to the 6 T cell receptor beta chains below, sequenced in a study of metastatic and nonmetastatic thyroid tumors (dated by TCRdb to the early 2020s). The method behind the library was PCR. Sequenced using an Illumina HiSeq 4000. TCRdb reprocessing: public reads trimmed at Q25 with fastp, clones called with MiXCR, in-frame beta chains kept. Recorded for this sample are tens of thousands of clones; roughly 24% of them occurred a single time. Clones ranked in the top ten supply under 6.5% of the sample. Before undergoing thyroid surgery, none of the patients had been given any kind of treatment. Source material: tumor tissue. The source is a female donor with papillary thyroid cancer or a benign thyroid nodule (not recorded which). Some clones in this sample may be carry-over from other donors' samples.

This sequence joins TRBV10-3 and TRBJ1-6; D perhaps matches TRBD1 (6 bases). The CDR3 contains 15 residues. Trimming took off 2 bases at V and 5 bases at J, with 10 bases between the two ends. The germline V gene has CDR1 ENHRY and CDR2 SYGVKD. Written as DNA, the CDR3 is TGTGCCATCAGTGAGGGGACATGTAATAATTCACCCCTCCACTTT. This translates into CAISEGTCNNSPLHF.

Notes on this clone: Other nucleotide sequences from this sample produce the same CDR3. The chain recombines TRBV5-1 with TRBJ2-1; 9 positions match TRBD1. Trimming took 0 bases from V and 6 from J; bases not matched to a gene: 7. CDR1 and CDR2 from the germline V gene are SGHRS and YFSETQ. This CDR3 has 16 amino acids. CDR3 residues: CASSLEQGARSNEQFF. For the CDR3, the DNA is TGCGCCAGCAGCTTGGAACAGGGGGCGAGGTCCAATGAGCAGTTCTTC.

This clone was detected many times. The chain joins TRBV20-1 to TRBJ1-4; D perhaps matches TRBD1 (6 bases). Trimming left V 6 bases short and J 3 bases short, with 8 bases between. The CDR3 consists of 12 residues. Germline V gene lookup returns CDR1 DFQATT and CDR2 SNEGSKA (reference sequence). CDR3 loop: CSAGASNEKLFF. Written as DNA, the CDR3 is TGCAGTGCGGGGGCATCTAATGAAAAACTGTTTTTT.

This clone was counted many times. V and J are TRBV6-5 and TRBJ1-1, with a tentative D call TRBD1 (5 bases). The germline gives CDR1 MNHEY, CDR2 SVGAGI. V dropped 2 bases and J dropped 3 bases, with 7 bases sitting between them. CDR3 length equals 13 residues. CDR3: CASSYRDDTEAFF. The CDR3 DNA sequence: TGTGCCAGCAGTTACCGGGACGACACTGAAGCTTTCTTT.

This clone was detected many times. This rearrangement joins TRBV4-3 to TRBJ2-5, with a tentative D call TRBD1 (7 bases). V was pared by 3 bases and J by 5 bases, with 10 bases between. CDR1 LGHNA and CDR2 YSLEER come from the germline V gene. This CDR3 has 13 amino acids. CDR3 nucleotides: TGCGCCAGCAGCCAGACAGGGAGGGAGACCCAGTACTTC. Protein product: CASSQTGRETQYF.

The sample holds a few counts of this clone. The chain employs TRBV9 and TRBJ2-1; 7 bases align to TRBD1. CDR3 length: 14 amino acids. V shed 3 bases and J 8 bases; nucleotides not matched to a gene: 8. Looked up from germline, CDR1 is SGDLS and CDR2 is YYNGEE. The CDR3 reads CASSAVGTVYEQFF. The DNA for the CDR3 is TGTGCCAGCAGCGCGGTCGGGACAGTCTATGAGCAGTTCTTC.